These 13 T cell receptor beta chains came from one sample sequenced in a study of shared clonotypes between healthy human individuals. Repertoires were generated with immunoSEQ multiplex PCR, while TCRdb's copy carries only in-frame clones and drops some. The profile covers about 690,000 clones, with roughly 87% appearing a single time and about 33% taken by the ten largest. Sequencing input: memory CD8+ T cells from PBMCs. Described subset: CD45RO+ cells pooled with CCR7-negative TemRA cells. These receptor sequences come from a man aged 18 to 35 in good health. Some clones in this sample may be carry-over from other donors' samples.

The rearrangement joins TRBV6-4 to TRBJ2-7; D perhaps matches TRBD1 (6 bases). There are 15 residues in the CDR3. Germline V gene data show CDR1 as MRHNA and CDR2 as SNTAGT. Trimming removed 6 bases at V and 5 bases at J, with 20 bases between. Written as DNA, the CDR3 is TGTGCCAGCAGGGCAGGGGCCCTGGGGCCTCACGAGCAGTACTTC. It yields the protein CASRAGALGPHEQYF.

CDR3 in DNA: TGTGCCAGTAGTATTAATTCATTCCGGGAAGCTTTCTTT. Its translation: CASSINSFREAFF. V gene TRBV19 combines with J gene TRBJ1-1; D remains unclear. Germline V gives CDR1 LNHDA, CDR2 SQIVND (reference sequence). The CDR3 covers 13 residues. V dropped 3 bases and J dropped 8 bases, with 13 bases sitting between them.

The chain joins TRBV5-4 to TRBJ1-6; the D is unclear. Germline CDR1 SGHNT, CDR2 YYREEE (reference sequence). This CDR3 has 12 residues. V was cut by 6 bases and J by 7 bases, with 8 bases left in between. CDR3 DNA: TGTGCCAGCACCGTGGGGAATTCACCCCTCCACTTT. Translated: CASTVGNSPLHF.

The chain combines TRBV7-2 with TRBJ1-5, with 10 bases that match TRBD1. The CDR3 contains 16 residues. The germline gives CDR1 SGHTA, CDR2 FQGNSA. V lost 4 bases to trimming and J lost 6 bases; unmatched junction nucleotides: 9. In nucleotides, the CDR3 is TGTGCCAGCAGCTCTCCCGGGACAGGGGACATTCAGCCCCAGCATTTT. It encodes CASSSPGTGDIQPQHF. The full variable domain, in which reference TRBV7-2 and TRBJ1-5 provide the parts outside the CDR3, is GAGVSQSPSNKVTEKGKDVELRCDPISGHTALYWYRQSLGQGLEFLIYFQGNSAPDKSGLPSDRFSAERTGGSVSTLTIQRTQQEDSAVYLCASSSPGTGDIQPQHFGDGTRLSIL.

For the CDR3, the DNA is TGTGCCAGCAGCCATAGGTTTGTAAGAGAGACCCAGTACTTC. Translation gives CASSHRFVRETQYF. The chain couples TRBV5-5 to TRBJ2-5; D remains unclear. V was pared by 4 bases and J by 4 bases, with 14 bases between. This CDR3 has 14 amino acids. CDR1 is SGHKS, CDR2 YYEKEE, per germline (reference sequence).

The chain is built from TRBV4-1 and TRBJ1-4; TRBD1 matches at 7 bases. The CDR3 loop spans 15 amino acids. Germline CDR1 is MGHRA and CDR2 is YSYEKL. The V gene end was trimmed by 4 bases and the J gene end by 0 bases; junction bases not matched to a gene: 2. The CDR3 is CASSPQGATNEKLFF. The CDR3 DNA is TGCGCCAGCAGCCCGCAGGGGGCAACTAATGAAAAACTGTTTTTT.

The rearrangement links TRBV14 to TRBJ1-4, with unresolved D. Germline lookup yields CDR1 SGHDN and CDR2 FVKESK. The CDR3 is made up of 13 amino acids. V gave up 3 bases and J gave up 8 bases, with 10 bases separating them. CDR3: CASSQTFREKLFF. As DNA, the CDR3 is TGTGCCAGCAGCCAGACATTCCGGGAAAAACTGTTTTTT.

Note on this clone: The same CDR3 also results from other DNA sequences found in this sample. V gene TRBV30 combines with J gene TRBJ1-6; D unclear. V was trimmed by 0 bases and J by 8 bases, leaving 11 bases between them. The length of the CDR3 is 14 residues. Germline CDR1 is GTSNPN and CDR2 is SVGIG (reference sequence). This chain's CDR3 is CAWSVGTGDSPLHF. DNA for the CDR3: TGTGCCTGGAGTGTAGGCACTGGGGATTCACCCCTCCACTTT. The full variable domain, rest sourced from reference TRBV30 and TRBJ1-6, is SQTIHQWPATLVQPVGSPLSLECTVEGTSNPNLYWYRQAAGRGLQLLFYSVGIGQISSEVPQNLSASRPQDRQFILSSKKLLLSDSGFYLCAWSVGTGDSPLHFGNGTRLTVT.

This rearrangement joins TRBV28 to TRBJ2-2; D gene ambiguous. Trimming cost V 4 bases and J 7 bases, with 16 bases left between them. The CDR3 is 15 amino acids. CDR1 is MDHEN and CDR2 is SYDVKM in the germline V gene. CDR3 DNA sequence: TGTGCCAGCAGTTGGACCCTTACTAAGGGCGGGGAGCTGTTTTTT. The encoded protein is CASSWTLTKGGELFF.

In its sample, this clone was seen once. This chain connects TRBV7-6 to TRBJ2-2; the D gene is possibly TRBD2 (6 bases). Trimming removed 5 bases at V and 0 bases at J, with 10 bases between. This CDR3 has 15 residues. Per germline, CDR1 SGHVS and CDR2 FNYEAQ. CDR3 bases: TGTGCCAGCAGCCCCCGGGGGACGAACACCGGGGAGCTGTTTTTT. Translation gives CASSPRGTNTGELFF.

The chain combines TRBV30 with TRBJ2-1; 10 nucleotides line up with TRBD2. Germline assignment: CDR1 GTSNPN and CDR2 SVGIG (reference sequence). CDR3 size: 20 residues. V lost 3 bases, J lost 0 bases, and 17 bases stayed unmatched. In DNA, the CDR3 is TGTGCCTGGAGGAAGGGGGGAGGGACTAGCGCTGTACGCTCCTACAATGAGCAGTTCTTC. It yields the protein CAWRKGGGTSAVRSYNEQFF.

The CDR3 coding sequence is TGTGCCAGCAGCTTGGGGGGAATCTACGAGCAGTACTTC. Its protein is CASSLGGIYEQYF. The chain carries TRBV5-4 and TRBJ2-7; no clear D. Germline CDR1 SGHNT, CDR2 YYREEE (reference sequence). The CDR3 is 13 residues long. V lost 0 bases, J lost 3 bases, and 7 bases lay in between.

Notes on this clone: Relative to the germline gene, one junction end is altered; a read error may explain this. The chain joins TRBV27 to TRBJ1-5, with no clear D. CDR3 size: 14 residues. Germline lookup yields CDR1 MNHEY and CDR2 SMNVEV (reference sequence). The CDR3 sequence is CVSSLRQSNQPQHF. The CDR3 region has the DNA TGTGTCAGCAGTTTACGGCAGAGCAATCAGCCCCAGCATTTT.